This is a list of T cell receptor beta chains from one sample in a study of OX40 agonist ivuxolimab in advanced cancers. Only in-frame clones appear in the TCRdb table, and some are missing; sequencing was by immunoSEQ multiplex PCR. The sample yields 60,000 to 70,000 clones, less than 90% seen once. The sample in question was CD4+ or CD8+ T cells sorted from blood, obtained in a trial of the OX40 agonist ivuxolimab. The receptor source for this set is an adult with an advanced solid tumor such as melanoma, head and neck, liver or kidney cancer. CDR3s include the opening cysteine and the closing phenylalanine or tryptophan. Fields, in order: J gene, V gene, D gene, clone size, CDR3 DNA, CDR3 protein. A D gene is named only where the DNA matches it firmly. Expanded clones get a size class; other rows say once, few or many, or leave the size out.

TRBJ1-1 | TRBV6-4 | TRBD1 | . | TGTGCCAGCAGTGACACGGACAGGGGCACTGAAGCTTTCTTT | CASSDTDRGTEAFF
TRBJ1-6 | TRBV4-3 | . | . | TGCGCCAGCAGCCTCGACAGGACTTCACCCCTCCACTTT | CASSLDRTSPLHF
TRBJ2-3 | TRBV28 | . | . | TGTGCCAGCACCGCTAGGGCCCCCGGGACAGATACGCAGTATTTT | CASTARAPGTDTQYF
TRBJ2-7 | TRBV28 | . | . | TGTGCCAGCAGCCGACGCTCCTACGAGCAGTACTTC | CASSRRSYEQYF
TRBJ1-6 | TRBV7-9 | TRBD1 | . | TGTGCCAGCAGCTTAGGGACAGGGAGTAATTCACCCCTCCACTTT | CASSLGTGSNSPLHF
TRBJ1-2 | TRBV19 | . | . | TGTGCCAGCCTCCCTTTTCGGGATCCCACTAACTATGGCTACACCTTC | CASLPFRDPTNYGYTF
TRBJ2-7 | TRBV29-1 | . | . | TGCAGCGCCAGAACACAGGACTACGAGCAGTACTTC | CSARTQDYEQYF
TRBJ2-1 | TRBV7-2 | . | . | TGTGCCAGCAGCCTGAAGCTAGAGAGCTCCTACAATGAGCAGTTCTTC | CASSLKLESSYNEQFF
TRBJ2-1 | TRBV4-3 | TRBD2 | . | TGCGCCAGCAGCCAAGATCAGGCGGGAGTTCGCAATGAGCAGTTCTTC | CASSQDQAGVRNEQFF
TRBJ2-5 | TRBV5-1 | TRBD2 | . | TGCGCCAGCAGCTTCGGCCTAGCGGGGGGTTCCTACCAAGAGACCCAGTACTTC | CASSFGLAGGSYQETQYF
TRBJ1-2 | TRBV7-6 | . | . | TGTGCCAGCAGCTCGACCACAGGGAGGGACTATGGCTACACCTTC | CASSSTTGRDYGYTF
TRBJ2-7 | TRBV5-6 | . | once | TGTGCCAGCAGCTTGGTGTCCCCCCAGGGCGAGCAGTACTTC | CASSLVSPQGEQYF